The 2 T cell receptor beta chains given below trace back to one sample, sequenced in a study of blood T cell repertoires in COVID-19. The protocol was immunoSEQ multiplex PCR, while the TCRdb copy is restricted to in-frame clones and leaves out a portion. The table shows fewer than 300,000 clones, with roughly 87% occurring only once. Material for sequencing was peripheral blood. The receptors come from a man younger than 30 with active or convalescent COVID-19.

The J gene is TRBJ2-5, the V gene TRBV2, with D possibly TRBD2 on 5 matching bases. CDR3 length: 15 residues. Between the trimmed V and J ends, which lost 2 bases and 5 bases, there was a span of 15 bases. Germline V gives CDR1 SNHLY, CDR2 FYNNEI. DNA for the CDR3: TGTGCCAGCAGTGAAATCGCCGGCGGCGGGGAGACCCAGTACTTC. It codes for CASSEIAGGGETQYF.

The V gene is TRBV7-9, the J gene TRBJ2-7; 8 bases match TRBD1. Germline V CDR1 and CDR2: SEHNR, FQNEAQ (reference sequence). The ends lost 5 bases at V and 6 bases at J; junction bases unmatched: 9. The CDR3 is 14 residues long. The CDR3 sequence: CASSMPGQVLEQYF. In DNA form, the CDR3 reads TGTGCCAGCAGCATGCCGGGACAGGTCCTCGAGCAGTACTTC.